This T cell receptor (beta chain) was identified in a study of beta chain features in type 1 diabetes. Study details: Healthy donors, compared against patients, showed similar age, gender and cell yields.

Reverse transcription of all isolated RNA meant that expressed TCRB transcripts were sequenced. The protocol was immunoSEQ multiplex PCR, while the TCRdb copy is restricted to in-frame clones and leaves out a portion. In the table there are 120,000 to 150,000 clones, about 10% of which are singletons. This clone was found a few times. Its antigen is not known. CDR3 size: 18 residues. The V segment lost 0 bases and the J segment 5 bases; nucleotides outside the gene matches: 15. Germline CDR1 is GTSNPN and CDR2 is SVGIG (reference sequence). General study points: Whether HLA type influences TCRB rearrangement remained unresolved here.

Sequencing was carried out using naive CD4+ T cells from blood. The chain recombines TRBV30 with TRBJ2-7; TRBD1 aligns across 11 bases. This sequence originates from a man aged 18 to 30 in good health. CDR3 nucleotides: TGTGCCTGGAGTGTAATGATGATAAGTGGACAGGGGGCAAACGAGCAGTACTTC. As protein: CAWSVMMISGQGANEQYF.